This T cell receptor beta chain was profiled in a study of blood T cell repertoires in COVID-19. Study background: Sites across the United States, Italy and Spain contributed samples from acute and convalescent COVID-19. PBMCs, B-cell-depleted T cells, or T cells provided the cDNA or gDNA that made up the material.

The CDR3 contains 13 residues. CDR1 is MNHEY and CDR2 is SMNVEV in the germline V gene (reference sequence). V shed 4 bases and J shed 4 bases, with 8 bases lying between them. Profiling relied on immunoSEQ multiplex PCR, and the TCRdb table lists in-frame clones only, not all of them. The profile shows some 150,000 clones, 80% to 90% of them singletons. The sequenced sample was peripheral blood. This clonotype originated in a man in his 70s with acute or convalescent COVID-19. The V call is TRBV27, the J call TRBJ2-1, with a tentative D call TRBD2 (5 bases). CDR3: CASSWAGYNEQFF. CDR3 in DNA: TGTGCCAGCAGTTGGGCGGGTTACAATGAGCAGTTCTTC.